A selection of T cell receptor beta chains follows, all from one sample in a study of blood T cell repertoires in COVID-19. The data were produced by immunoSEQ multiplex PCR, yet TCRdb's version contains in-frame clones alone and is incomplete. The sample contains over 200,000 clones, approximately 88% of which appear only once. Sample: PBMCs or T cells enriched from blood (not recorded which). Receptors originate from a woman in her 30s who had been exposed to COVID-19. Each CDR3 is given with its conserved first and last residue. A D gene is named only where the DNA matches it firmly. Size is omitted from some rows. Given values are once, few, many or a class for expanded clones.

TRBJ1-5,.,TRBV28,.,TGTGCCAGCAGTTTTTTACAGGGAAAGGTAAGGGGTCAGCCCCAGCATTTT,CASSFLQGKVRGQPQHF
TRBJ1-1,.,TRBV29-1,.,TGCAGCGCTGCTCGGGATAACACTGAAGCTTTCTTT,CSAARDNTEAFF
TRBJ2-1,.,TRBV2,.,TGTGCCAGCAAGAACATCTTTAACAATGAGCAGTTCTTC,CASKNIFNNEQFF
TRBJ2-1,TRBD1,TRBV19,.,TGTGCCAGTCGGCATGCCGGGACAGGGGCCTACAATGAGCAGTTCTTC,CASRHAGTGAYNEQFF
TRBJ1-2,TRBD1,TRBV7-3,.,TGTGCCAGCAGCCCTACAGGGGGTCGGGGCTACACCTTC,CASSPTGGRGYTF
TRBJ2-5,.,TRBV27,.,TGTGCCAGCAGTTTAGTCCCAGGGAGGGAGACCCAGTACTTC,CASSLVPGRETQYF
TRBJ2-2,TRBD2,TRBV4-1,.,TGCGCCAGCAGCCAAGATGCGTTAGCGGGAGGAACCGGGGAGCTGTTTTTT,CASSQDALAGGTGELFF
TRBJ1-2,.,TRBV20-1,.,TGCAGTGCTAGTGAGGCCAAGACTAACTATGGCTACACCTTC,CSASEAKTNYGYTF
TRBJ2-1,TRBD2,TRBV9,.,TGTGCCAGCAGCGTAGGGGTGAGCGGGGGAATCAATGAGCAGTTCTTC,CASSVGVSGGINEQFF
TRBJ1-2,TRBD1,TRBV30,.,TGTGCCTGGAGCAACCCCGGGACAGGGAGTGGCTACACCTTC,CAWSNPGTGSGYTF
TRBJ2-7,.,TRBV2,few,TGTGCCAGCAGTGATCCGCAGGGGACCACCTACGAGCAGTACTTC,CASSDPQGTTYEQYF
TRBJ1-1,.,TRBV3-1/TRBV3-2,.,TGTGCCAGCAGCCAGGGGGGGGTAGGAACTGAAGCTTTCTTT,CASSQGGVGTEAFF
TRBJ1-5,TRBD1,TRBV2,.,TGTGCCAGCCAAAGGTGGGGGACAGGCTTTCTCAATCAGCCCCAGCATTTT,CASQRWGTGFLNQPQHF